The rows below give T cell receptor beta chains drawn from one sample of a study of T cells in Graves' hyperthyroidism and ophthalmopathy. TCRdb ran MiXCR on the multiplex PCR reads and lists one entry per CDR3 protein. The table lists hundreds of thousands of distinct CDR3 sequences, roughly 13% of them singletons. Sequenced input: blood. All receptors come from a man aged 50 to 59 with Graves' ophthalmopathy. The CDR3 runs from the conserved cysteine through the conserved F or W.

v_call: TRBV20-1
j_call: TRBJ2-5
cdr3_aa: CSARTLETQYF

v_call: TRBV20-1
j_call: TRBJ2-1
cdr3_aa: CSASSGRGYNEQFF

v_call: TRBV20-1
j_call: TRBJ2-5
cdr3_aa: CSAWTSGRFQYF

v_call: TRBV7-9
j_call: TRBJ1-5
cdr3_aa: CASSLGEQGRGQPQHF

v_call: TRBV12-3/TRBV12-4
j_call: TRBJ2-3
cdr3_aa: CASTSGPDTQYF

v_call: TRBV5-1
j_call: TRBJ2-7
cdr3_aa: CASSPQGQTYEQYF

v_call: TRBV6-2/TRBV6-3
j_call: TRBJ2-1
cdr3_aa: CASRLTSGATNEQFF

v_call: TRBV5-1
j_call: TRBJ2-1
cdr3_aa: CASSPSGQGSYNEQFF

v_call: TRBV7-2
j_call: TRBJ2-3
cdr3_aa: CVSSLNRHQITDTQYF

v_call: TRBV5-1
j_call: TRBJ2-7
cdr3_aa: CASSFTGGYEQYF

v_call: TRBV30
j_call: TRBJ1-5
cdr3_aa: CAWRQGGQPQHF

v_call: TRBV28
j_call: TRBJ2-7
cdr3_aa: CASSLRRVAYEQYF

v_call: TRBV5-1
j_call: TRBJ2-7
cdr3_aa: CASSLLDSGGSYEQYF

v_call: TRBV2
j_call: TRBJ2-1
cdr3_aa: CASRPRVLAGEQFF

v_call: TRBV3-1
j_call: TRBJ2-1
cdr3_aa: CASSQEANSGTTWNEQFF

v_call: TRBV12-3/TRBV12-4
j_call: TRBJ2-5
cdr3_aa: CASSFTYQETQYF

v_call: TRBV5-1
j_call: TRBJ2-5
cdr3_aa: CASSATGTRSETQYF

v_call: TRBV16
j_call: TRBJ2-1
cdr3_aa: CASSQSAPSYNEQFF

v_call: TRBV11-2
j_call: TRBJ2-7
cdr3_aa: CASSLVRSSYEQYF

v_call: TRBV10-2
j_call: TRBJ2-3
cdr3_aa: CASGIYNTDTQYF

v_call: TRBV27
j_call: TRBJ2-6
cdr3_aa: CASSLPEGSTDETGANVLTF

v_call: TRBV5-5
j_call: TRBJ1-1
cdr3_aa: CASSWGGTEAFF

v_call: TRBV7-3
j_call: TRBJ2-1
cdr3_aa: CASSLISTGTSGGAFYNEQFF

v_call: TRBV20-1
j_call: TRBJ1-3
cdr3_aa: CSAPATTGNTIYF

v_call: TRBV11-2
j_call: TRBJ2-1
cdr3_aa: CASSLVGLGQFRGYNEQFF

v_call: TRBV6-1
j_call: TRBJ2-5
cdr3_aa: CASGGQPQETQYF

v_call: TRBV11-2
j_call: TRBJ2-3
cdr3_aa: CASSFPVATQYF

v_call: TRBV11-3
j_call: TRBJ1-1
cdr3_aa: CASSDYRVTEAFF

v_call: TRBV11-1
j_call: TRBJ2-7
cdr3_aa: CASTIAGPASYEQYF

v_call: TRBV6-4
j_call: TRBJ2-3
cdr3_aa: CASSETGLGTDTQYF

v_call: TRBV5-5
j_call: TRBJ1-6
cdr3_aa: CASSSRQGASSYNSPLHF

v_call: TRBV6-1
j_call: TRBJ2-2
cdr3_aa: CASSEGTVPGELFF

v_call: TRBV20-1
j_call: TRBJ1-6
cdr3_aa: CSAREKARTWASPLHF

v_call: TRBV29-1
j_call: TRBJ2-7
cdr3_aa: CSAVKGGEQYF

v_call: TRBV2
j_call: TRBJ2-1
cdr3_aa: CASRTAPHDEQFF

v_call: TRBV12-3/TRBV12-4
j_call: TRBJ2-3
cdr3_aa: CASSYQVGDTDTQYF

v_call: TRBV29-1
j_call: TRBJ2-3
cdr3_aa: CSVNLGLQSTDTQYF

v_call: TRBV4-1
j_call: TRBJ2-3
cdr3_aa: CASSQPRGGGSGRTDTQYF

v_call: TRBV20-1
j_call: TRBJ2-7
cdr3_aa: CSARQGLAYEQYF

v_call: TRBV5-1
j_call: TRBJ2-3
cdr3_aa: CASSPGQGVRTDTQYF

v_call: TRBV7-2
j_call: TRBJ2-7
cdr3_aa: CASSLVGSRVYEQYF

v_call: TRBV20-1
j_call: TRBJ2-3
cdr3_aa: CSAQGLAGGADTQYF

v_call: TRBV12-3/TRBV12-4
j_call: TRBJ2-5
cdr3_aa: CASSLGSTVIQETQYF

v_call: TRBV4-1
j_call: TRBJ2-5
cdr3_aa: CASSQVPREGRETQYF

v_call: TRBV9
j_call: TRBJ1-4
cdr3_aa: CASSVEMGANEKLFF

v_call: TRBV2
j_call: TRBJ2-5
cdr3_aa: CASSEEGSGQETQYF

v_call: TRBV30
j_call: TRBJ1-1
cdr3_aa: CAWKKSWTEAFF

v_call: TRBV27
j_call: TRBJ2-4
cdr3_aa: CASSWTLRNIQYF

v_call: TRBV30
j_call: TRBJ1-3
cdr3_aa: CAWSVGGTYTIYF

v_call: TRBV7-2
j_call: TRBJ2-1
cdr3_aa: CASSRELSSYNEQFF

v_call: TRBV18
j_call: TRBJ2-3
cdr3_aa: CASSPGRLAGVYTQYF

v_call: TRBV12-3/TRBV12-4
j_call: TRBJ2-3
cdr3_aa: CASSPPGGGERDTQYF

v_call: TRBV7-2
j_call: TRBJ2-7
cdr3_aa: CASRSRLAGVYEQYF

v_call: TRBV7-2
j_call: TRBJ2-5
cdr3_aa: CASSNRRGGMETQYF

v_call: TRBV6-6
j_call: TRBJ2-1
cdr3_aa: CASSYSRAYNEQFF

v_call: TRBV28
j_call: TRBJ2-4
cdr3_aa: CAIRGGSEANIQYF

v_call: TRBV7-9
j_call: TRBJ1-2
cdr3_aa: CASSSWGLNYGYTF

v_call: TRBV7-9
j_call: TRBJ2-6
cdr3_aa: CASSFVASSGANVLTF